This T cell receptor (beta chain) was found in a study of patients and donors after allogeneic stem cell transplantation. Germline CDR1 and CDR2: DFQATT and SNEGSKA (reference sequence). The length of the CDR3 is 11 residues. A single record per CDR3 protein comes from TCRdb applying MiXCR to the RT-PCR reads. The sample has 800,000 to 1,000,000 distinct CDR3 sequences; under 20% are singletons. This clonotype appeared many times. The receptor was derived from a human donor who was either an allogeneic HSCT recipient or a stem cell or donor lymphocyte infusion donor (not recorded which). It is not recorded whose cells these are; they may come from a transplant donor. This chain joins TRBV20-1 and TRBJ1-1; no reliable D call. The specimen sequenced was blood, either unsorted or a sorted T cell fraction (not recorded which). The CDR3 DNA follows: TGCACGACTCTGCTGAACACTGAAGCTTTCTTT. This codes for CTTLLNTEAFF.